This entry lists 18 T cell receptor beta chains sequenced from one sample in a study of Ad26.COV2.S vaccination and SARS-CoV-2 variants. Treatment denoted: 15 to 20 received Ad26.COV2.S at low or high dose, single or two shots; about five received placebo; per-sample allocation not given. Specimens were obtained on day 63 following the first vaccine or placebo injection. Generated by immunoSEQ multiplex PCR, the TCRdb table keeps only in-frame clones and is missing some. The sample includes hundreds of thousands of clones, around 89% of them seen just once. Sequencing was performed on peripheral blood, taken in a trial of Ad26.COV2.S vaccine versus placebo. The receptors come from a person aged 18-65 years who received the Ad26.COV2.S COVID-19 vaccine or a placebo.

DNA of the CDR3: TGTGCCAGCAGCCTGGACACAACCTATGGCTACACCTTC. Translated: CASSLDTTYGYTF. The V gene is TRBV5-4, the J gene TRBJ1-2, with D possibly TRBD1 on 5 matching bases. Between the trimmed V and J ends, which lost 4 bases and 4 bases, there was a span of 11 bases. The CDR3 loop spans 13 amino acids. The germline CDR1 and CDR2 sequences are SGHNT and YYREEE (reference sequence).

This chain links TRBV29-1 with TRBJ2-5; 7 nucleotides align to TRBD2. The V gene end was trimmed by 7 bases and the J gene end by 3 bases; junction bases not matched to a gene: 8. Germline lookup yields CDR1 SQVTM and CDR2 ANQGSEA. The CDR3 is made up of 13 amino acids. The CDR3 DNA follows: TGCAGCGCGGGACTAACGCTAGAAGAGACCCAGTACTTC. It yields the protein CSAGLTLEETQYF.

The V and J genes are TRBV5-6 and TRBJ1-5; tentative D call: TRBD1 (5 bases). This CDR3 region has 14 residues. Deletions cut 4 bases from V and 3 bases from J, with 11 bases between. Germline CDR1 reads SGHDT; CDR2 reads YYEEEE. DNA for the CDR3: TGTGCCAGCAGCCTTAGGGGCGCCAATCAGCCCCAGCATTTT. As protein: CASSLRGANQPQHF. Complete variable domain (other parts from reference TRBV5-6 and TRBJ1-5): DAGVTQSPTHLIKTRGQQVTLRCSPKSGHDTVSWYQQALGQGPQFIFQYYEEEERQRGNFPDRFSGHQFPNYSSELNVNALLLGDSALYLCASSLRGANQPQHFGDGTRLSIL.

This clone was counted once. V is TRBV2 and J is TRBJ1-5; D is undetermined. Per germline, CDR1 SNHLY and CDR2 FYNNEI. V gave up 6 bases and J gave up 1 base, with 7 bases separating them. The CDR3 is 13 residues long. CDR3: CASRGGSNQPQHF. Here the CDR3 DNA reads TGTGCCAGCAGGGGTGGGAGCAATCAGCCCCAGCATTTT. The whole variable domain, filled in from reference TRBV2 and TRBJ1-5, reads EPEVTQTPSHQVTQMGQEVILRCVPISNHLYFYWYRQILGQKVEFLVSFYNNEISEKSEIFDDQFSVERPDGSNFTLKIRSTKLEDSAMYFCASRGGSNQPQHFGDGTRLSIL.

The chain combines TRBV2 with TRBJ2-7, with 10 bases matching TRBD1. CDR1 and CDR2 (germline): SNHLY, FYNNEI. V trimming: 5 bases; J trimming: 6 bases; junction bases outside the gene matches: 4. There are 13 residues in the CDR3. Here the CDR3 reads CASSQRDRGEQYF. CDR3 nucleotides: TGTGCCAGCAGTCAACGGGACAGGGGCGAGCAGTACTTC.

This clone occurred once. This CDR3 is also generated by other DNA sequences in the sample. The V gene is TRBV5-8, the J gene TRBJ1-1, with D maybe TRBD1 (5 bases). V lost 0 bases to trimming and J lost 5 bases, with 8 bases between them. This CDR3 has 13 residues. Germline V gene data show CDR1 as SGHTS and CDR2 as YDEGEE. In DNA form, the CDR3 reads TGTGCCAGCAGCTTGGAGAGGGGAACTGAAGCTTTCTTT. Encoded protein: CASSLERGTEAFF.

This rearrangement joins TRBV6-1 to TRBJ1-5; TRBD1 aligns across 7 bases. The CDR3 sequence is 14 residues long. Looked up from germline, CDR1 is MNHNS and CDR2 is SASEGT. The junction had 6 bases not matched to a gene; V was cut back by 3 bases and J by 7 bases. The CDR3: CASSDQGGEQPQHF. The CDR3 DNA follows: TGTGCCAGCAGTGATCAGGGGGGCGAGCAGCCCCAGCATTTT.

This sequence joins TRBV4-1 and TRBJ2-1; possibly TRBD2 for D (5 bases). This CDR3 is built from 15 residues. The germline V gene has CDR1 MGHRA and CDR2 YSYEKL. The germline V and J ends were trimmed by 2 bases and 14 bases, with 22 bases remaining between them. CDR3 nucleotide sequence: TGCGCCAGCAGCCAACCTACCGCGAGGCGTTCGGAGGAGTTCTTC. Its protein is CASSQPTARRSEEFF.

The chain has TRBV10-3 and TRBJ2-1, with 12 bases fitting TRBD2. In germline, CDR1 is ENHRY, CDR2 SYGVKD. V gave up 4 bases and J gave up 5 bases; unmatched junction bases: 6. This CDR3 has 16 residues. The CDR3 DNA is TGTGCCATCAGTGGGCTAGCGGGAGGGCCCCACAATGAGCAGTTCTTC. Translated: CAISGLAGGPHNEQFF.

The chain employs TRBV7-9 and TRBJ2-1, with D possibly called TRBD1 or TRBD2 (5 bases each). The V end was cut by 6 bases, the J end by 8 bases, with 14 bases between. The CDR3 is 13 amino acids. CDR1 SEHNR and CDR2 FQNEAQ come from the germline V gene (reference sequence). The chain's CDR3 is CASRTPGTDEQFF. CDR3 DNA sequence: TGTGCCAGCAGGACCCCAGGGACGGATGAGCAGTTCTTC.

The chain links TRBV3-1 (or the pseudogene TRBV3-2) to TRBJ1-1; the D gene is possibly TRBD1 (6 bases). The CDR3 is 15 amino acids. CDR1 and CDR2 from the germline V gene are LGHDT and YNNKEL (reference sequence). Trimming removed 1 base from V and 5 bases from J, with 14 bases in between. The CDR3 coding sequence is TGTGCCAGCAGCCAAGCGTACAGGGAGGGGACTGAAGCTTTCTTT. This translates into CASSQAYREGTEAFF.

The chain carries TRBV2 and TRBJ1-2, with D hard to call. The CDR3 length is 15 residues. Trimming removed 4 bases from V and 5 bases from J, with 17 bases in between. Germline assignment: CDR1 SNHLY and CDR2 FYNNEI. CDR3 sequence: CASSGVWGGLYGYTF. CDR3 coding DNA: TGTGCCAGCAGTGGAGTGTGGGGTGGGCTTTATGGCTACACCTTC. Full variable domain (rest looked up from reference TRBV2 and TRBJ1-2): EPEVTQTPSHQVTQMGQEVILRCVPISNHLYFYWYRQILGQKVEFLVSFYNNEISEKSEIFDDQFSVERPDGSNFTLKIRSTKLEDSAMYFCASSGVWGGLYGYTFGSGTRLTVV.

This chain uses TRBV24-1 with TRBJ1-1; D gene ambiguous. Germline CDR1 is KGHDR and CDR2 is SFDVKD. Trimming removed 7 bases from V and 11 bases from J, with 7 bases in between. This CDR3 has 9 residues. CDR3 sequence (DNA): TGTGCCACCAGAGGTTACGCTTTCTTT. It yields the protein CATRGYAFF.

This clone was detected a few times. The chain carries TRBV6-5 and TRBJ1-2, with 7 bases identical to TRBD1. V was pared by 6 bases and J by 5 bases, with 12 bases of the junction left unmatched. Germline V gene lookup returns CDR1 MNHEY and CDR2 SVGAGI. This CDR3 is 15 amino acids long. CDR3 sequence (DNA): TGTGCCAGCAGCCGACCTGGCACAGGGGCGTATGGCTACACCTTC. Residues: CASSRPGTGAYGYTF.

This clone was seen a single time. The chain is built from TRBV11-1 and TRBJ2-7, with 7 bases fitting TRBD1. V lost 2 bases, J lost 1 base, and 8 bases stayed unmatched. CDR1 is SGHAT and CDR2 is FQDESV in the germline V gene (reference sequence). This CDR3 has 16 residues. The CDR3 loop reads CASSLSRTGLSYEQYF. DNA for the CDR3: TGTGCCAGCAGCTTAAGTCGGACAGGACTGTCCTACGAGCAGTACTTC.

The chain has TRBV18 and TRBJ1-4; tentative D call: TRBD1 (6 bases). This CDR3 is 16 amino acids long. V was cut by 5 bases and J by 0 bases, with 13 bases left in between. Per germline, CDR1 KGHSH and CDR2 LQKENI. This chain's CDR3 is CASSGNRAATNEKLFF. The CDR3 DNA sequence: TGTGCCAGCTCAGGAAACAGGGCTGCAACTAATGAAAAACTGTTTTTT.

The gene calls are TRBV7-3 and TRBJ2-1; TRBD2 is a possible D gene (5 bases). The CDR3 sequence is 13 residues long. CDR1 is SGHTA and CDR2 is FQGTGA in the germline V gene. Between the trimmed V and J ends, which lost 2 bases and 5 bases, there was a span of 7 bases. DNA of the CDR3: TGTGCCAGCAGCTTACAACTAGACAATGAGCAGTTCTTC. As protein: CASSLQLDNEQFF.

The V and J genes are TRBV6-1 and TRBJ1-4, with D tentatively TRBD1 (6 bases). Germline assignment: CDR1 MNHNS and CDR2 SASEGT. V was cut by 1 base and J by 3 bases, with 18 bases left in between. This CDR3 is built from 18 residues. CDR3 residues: CASSEEDYRVEANEKLFF. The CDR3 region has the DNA TGTGCCAGCAGTGAAGAAGATTACAGGGTAGAAGCTAATGAAAAACTGTTTTTT.